The entry below describes one T cell receptor (beta chain). In the original analysis: Estimated nucleated cell counts came from reference gene primer amplification. Measured with immunoSEQ multiplex PCR; TCRdb has only the in-frame clones, and not every one. The DNA was the basis for D and trimming; V, J and clone size are from that table. The sample holds some 450,000 clones, around 90% seen once. Losses at the gene ends were 6 bases for V and 6 bases for J; bases not matched to a gene: 3. The CDR3 is 13 amino acids. Germline-derived CDR1 and CDR2 are LNHDA and SQIVND (reference sequence). This sample stems from a study of blood T cell repertoires in COVID-19. About the study: Researchers got acute and convalescent COVID-19 samples from the United States, Italy and Spain. Nucleic acid was either cDNA or gDNA, and it came from T cells, B-cell-depleted T cells, or PBMCs.

The V and J genes are TRBV19 and TRBJ2-1, with 9 bases lining up with TRBD1. The sequence came from a man aged 18-30 years with COVID-19, enrolled during active disease. The specimen was peripheral blood. CDR3 residues: CASRGQGANEQFF. The CDR3 DNA is TGTGCCAGTAGGGGACAGGGAGCCAATGAGCAGTTCTTC.